This T cell receptor beta chain was obtained from a study of T cell responses to AZD1222 COVID-19 vaccine. Unmatched junction bases numbered 3, after V lost 6 bases and J lost 4 bases. The CDR3 has 13 residues. The germline CDR1 and CDR2 sequences are LNHDA and SQIVND (reference sequence). Study-level results: Vaccine-related CD4 TCRs covered spike, predominating at 160-218 and 743-854. Mostly white British, mostly female donors; authors suggested clonal diversity may be underestimated.

To note about this clone: What it binds is not known.

Sequencing used immunoSEQ multiplex PCR; TCRdb keeps in-frame clones, though not all of them. The sample records 90,000 to 130,000 clones, nearly 90% being singletons. The gene calls are TRBV19 and TRBJ2-5, with 9 bases fitting TRBD1. The source is an adult in good health. Sequenced here: peripheral blood, sampled on day 0 of AZD1222 vaccination. Written as DNA, the CDR3 is TGTGCCAGTAGCCAGACAGGGGGAGAGACCCAGTACTTC. Residues: CASSQTGGETQYF. Based on the CDR3 plus reference TRBV19 and TRBJ2-5, the full variable domain is DGGITQSPKYLFRKEGQNVTLSCEQNLNHDAMYWYRQDPGQGLRLIYYSQIVNDFQKGDIAEGYSVSREKKESFPLTVTSAQKNPTAFYLCASSQTGGETQYFGPGTRLLVL.